This TCR beta chain stems from a study of blood T cell repertoires in COVID-19. The overall study: Spain, Italy and the United States supplied samples that represented acute and convalescent COVID-19. Sources were T cells, B-cell-depleted T cells, or PBMCs; the material itself was cDNA or gDNA.

There are 13 residues in the CDR3. Trimming took 6 bases from V and 4 from J; bases not matched to a gene: 3. Per the germline V gene, CDR1 is SNHLY and CDR2 is FYNNEI. In the study's own analysis: Using reference gene primer amplification, nucleated cell counts were estimated. Measured with immunoSEQ multiplex PCR; TCRdb has only the in-frame clones, and not every one. That table gives V, J and clone size, and the DNA gave D and trimming. The top ten clones hold approximately 2% of a sample with about 300,000 clones, roughly 91% of them seen once. While infection was still active, Seattle patients were enrolled and then followed longitudinally. This clone was seen only once.

This chain joins TRBV2 and TRBJ1-2; 9 bases map to TRBD1. The source material was peripheral blood. This TCR derives from a woman between 25 and 40 years old with COVID-19, enrolled during active disease. The CDR3, as DNA: TGTGCCAGCAGGGACAGGGGAACCTATGGCTACACCTTC. Its translation: CASRDRGTYGYTF.